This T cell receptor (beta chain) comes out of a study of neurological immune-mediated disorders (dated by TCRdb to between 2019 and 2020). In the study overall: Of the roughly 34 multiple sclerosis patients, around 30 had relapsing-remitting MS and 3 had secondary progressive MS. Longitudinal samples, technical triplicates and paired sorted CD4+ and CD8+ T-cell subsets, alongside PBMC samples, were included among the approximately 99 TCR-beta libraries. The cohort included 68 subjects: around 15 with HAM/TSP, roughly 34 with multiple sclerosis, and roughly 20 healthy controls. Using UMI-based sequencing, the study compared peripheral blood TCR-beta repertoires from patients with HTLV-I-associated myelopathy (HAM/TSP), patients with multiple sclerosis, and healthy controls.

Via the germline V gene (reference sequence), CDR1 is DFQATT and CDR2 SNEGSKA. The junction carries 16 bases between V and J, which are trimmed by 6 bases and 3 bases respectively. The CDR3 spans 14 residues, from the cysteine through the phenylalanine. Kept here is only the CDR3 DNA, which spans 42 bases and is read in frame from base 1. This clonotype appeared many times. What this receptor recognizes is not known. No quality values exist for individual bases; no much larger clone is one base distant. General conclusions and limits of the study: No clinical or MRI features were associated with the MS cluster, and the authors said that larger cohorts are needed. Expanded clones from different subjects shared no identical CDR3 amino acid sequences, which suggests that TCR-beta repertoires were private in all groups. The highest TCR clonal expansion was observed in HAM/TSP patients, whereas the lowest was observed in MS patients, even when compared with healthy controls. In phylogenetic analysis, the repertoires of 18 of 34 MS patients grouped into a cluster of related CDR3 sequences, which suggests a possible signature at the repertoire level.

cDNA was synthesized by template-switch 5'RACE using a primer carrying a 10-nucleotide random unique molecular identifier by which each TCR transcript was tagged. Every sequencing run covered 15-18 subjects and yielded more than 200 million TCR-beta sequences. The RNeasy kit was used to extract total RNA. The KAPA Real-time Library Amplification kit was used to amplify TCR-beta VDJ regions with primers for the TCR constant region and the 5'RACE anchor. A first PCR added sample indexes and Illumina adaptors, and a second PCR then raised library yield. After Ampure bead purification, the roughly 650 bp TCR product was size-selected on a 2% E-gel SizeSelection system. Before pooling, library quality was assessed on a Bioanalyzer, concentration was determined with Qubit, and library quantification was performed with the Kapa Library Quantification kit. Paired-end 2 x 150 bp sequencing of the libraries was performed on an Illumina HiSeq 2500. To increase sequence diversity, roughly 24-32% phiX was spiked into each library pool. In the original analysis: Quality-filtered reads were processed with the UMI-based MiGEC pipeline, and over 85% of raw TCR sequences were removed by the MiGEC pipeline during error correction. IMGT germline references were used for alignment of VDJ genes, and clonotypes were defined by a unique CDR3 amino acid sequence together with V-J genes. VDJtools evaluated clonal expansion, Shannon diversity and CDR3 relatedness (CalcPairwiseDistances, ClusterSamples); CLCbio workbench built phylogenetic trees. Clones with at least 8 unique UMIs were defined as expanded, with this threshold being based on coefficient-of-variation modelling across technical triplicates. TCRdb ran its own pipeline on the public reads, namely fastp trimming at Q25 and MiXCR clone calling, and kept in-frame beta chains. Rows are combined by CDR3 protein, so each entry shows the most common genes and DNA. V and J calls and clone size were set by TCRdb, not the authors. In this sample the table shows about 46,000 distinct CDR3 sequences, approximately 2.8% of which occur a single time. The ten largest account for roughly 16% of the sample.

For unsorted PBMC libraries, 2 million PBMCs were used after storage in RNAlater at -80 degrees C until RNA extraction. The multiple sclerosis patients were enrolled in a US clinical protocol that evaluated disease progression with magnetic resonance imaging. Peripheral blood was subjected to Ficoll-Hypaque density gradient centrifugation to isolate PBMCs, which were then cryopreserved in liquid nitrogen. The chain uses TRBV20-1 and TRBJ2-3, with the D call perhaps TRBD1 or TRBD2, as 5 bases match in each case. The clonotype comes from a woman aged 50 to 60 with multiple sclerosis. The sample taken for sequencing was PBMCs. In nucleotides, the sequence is TGCAGTGCCTACGATCGGGGCCGAACAGATACGCAGTATTTT. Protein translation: CSAYDRGRTDTQYF.